This TCR beta chain was recorded in a study of technical replicates of blood from a few donors. Sequenced by immunoSEQ multiplex PCR; TCRdb stores in-frame clones only, minus some. The table records 58,000 or so clones, around 86% of them present only once. V trimming: 8 bases; J trimming: 4 bases; junction bases outside the gene matches: 12. Germline V gene lookup returns CDR1 LNHDA and CDR2 SQIVND (reference sequence). The CDR3 is 16 amino acids. This clone was counted between two and nine times. The chain is built from TRBV19 and TRBJ1-1; 11 nucleotides agree with TRBD1. The TCR originated in a human donor in good health. Some clones in this sample may be carry-over from other donors' samples. Sequenced: PBMCs. The CDR3 reads CASGPIGTGGVTEAFF. The CDR3 nucleotides are TGTGCCAGTGGGCCGATCGGGACAGGGGGGGTCACTGAAGCTTTCTTT. The full variable domain, rest sourced from reference TRBV19 and TRBJ1-1, is DGGITQSPKYLFRKEGQNVTLSCEQNLNHDAMYWYRQDPGQGLRLIYYSQIVNDFQKGDIAEGYSVSREKKESFPLTVTSAQKNPTAFYLCASGPIGTGGVTEAFFGQGTRLTVV.